This TCR beta chain was profiled in a study of shared clonotypes between healthy human individuals. Study-wide results and caveats: Non-shared clonotypes had lower generation probabilities than those shared by all four donors.

CD4+ cell separation produced CD45RA+ naive and CD45RA-negative memory subsets. Samples underwent the assay at deep level. Using immunoSEQ multiplex PCR, the repertoire was profiled, and TCRdb retains in-frame clones only, with some absent. The sample includes 2,100,000 or so clones, nearly 97% of them seen just once. CDR1 is SNHLY, CDR2 FYNNEI, per germline. The junction had 7 bases not matched to a gene; V was cut back by 6 bases and J by 4 bases. The CDR3 is made up of 14 amino acids. To note about this clone: What it binds is not known.

This clonotype was sampled from a man in his late teens or twenties in good health. The sequenced sample consisted of naive CD4+ T cells sorted from blood. Subset here: CD45RA+ positively selected. The rearrangement uses TRBV2 and TRBJ2-5, with 8 bases matching TRBD1. The CDR3 DNA is TGTGCCAGCAGAGAGACAGGGGCGGGAGAGACCCAGTACTTC. Encoded protein: CASRETGAGETQYF.